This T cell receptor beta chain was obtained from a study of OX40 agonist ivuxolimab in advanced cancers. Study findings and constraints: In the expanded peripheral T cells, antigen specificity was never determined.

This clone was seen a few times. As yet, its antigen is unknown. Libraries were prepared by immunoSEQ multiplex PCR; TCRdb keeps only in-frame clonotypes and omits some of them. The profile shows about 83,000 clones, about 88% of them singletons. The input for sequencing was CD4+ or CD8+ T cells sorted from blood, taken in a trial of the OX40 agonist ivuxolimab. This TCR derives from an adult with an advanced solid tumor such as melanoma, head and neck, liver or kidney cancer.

The CDR3 loop reads CASSDQIRVTNEKLFF. CDR3 nucleotides: TGTGCCAGCAGTGACCAAATACGGGTAACTAATGAAAAACTGTTTTTT. This chain joins TRBV2 and TRBJ1-4; D unresolved. Germline-derived CDR1 and CDR2 are SNHLY and FYNNEI. Between the trimmed V and J ends, which lost 3 bases and 1 base, there was a span of 12 bases. The CDR3 is made up of 16 amino acids.